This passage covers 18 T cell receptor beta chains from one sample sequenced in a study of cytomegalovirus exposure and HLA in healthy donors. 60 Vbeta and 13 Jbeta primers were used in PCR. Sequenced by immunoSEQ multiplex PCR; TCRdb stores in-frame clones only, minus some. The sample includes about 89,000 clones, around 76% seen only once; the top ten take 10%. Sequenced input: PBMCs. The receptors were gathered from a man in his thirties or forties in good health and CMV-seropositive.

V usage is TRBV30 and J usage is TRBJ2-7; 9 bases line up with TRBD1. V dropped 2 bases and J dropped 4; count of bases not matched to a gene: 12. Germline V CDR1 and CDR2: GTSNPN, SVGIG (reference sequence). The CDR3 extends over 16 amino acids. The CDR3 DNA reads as TGTGCCTGGAGTAGGCTGGGACAGGGCTTTCGGTACGAGCAGTACTTC. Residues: CAWSRLGQGFRYEQYF. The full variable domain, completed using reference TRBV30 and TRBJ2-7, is SQTIHQWPATLVQPVGSPLSLECTVEGTSNPNLYWYRQAAGRGLQLLFYSVGIGQISSEVPQNLSASRPQDRQFILSSKKLLLSDSGFYLCAWSRLGQGFRYEQYFGPGTRLTVT.

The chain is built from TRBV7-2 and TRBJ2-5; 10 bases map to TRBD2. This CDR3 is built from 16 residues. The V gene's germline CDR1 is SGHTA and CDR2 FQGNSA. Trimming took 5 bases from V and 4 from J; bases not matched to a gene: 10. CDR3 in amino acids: CASSLVVAGGSETQYF. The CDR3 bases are TGTGCCAGCAGCCTTGTGGTAGCGGGGGGTTCAGAGACCCAGTACTTC.

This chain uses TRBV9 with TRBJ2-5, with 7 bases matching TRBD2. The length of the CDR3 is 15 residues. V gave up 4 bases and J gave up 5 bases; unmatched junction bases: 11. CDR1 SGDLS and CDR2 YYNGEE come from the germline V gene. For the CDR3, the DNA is TGTGCCAGCAGCCCGGTGGGAGCCGGGGGGGAGACCCAGTACTTC. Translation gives CASSPVGAGGETQYF.

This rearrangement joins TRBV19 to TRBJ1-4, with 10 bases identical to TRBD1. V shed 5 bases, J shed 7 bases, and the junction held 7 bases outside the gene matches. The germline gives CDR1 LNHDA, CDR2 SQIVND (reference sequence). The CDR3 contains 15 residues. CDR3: CASSWGTGVGEKLFF. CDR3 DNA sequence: TGTGCCAGTAGTTGGGGGACAGGGGTAGGTGAAAAACTGTTTTTT.

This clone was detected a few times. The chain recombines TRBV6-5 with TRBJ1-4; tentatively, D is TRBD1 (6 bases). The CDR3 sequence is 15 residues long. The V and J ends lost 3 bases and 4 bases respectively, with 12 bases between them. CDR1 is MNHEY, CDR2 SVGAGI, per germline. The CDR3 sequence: CASSYGPGVNEKLFF. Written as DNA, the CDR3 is TGTGCCAGCAGTTATGGCCCAGGGGTTAATGAAAAACTGTTTTTT.

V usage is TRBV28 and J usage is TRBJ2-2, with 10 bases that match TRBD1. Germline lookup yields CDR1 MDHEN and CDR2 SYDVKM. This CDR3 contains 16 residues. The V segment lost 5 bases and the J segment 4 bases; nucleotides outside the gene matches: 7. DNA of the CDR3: TGTGCCAGCAGTATCTCGGGACAGGGGACCACCGGGGAGCTGTTTTTT. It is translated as CASSISGQGTTGELFF.

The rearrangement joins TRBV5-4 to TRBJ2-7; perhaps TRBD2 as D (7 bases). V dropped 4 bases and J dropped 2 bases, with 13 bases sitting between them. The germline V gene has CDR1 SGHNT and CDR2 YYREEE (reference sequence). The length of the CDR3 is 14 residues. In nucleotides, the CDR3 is TGTGCCAGCAGCCCTAGGGGGGGGGCCTACGAGCAGTACTTC. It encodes CASSPRGGAYEQYF. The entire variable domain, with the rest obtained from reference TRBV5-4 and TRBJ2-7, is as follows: ETGVTQSPTHLIKTRGQQVTLRCSSQSGHNTVSWYQQALGQGPQFIFQYYREEENGRGNFPPRFSGLQFPNYSSELNVNALELDDSALYLCASSPRGGAYEQYFGPGTRLTVT.

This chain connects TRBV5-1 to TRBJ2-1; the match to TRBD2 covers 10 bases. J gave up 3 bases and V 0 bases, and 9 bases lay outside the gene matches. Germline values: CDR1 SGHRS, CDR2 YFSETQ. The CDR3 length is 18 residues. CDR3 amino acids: CASSLVGPSGGVYNEQFF. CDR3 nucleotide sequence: TGCGCCAGCAGCTTGGTGGGCCCGAGCGGGGGGGTCTACAATGAGCAGTTCTTC.

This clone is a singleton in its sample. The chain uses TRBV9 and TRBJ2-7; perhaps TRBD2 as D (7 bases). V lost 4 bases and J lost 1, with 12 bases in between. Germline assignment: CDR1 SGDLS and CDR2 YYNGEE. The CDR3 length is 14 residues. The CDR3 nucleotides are TGTGCCAGCAGCCCGGGGGGCATTTCCTACGAGCAGTACTTC. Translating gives CASSPGGISYEQYF.

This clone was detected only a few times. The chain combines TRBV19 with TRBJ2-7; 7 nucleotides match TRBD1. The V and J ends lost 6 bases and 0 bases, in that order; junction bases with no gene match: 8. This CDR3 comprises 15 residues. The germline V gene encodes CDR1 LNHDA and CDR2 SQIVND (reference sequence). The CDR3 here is CASRFSGTDSYEQYF. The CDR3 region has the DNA TGTGCCAGTAGATTTTCCGGGACAGACTCCTACGAGCAGTACTTC.

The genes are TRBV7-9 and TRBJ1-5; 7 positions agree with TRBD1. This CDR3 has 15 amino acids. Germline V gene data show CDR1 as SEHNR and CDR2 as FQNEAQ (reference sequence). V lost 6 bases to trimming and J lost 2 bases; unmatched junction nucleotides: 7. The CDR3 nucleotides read TGTGCCAGCAGTCCGACAGGGAAGGGCAATCAGCCCCAGCATTTT. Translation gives CASSPTGKGNQPQHF.

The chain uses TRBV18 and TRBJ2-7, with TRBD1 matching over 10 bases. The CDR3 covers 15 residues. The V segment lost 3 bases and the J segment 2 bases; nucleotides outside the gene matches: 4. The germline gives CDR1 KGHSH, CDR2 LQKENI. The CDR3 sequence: CASSPAGTGAYEQYF. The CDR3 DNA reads TGTGCCAGCTCACCCGCCGGGACAGGGGCCTACGAGCAGTACTTC.

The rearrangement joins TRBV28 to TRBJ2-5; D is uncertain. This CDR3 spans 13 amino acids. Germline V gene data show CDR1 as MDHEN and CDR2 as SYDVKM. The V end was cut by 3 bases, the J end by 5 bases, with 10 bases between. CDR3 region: CASSFGVEETQYF. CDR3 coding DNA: TGTGCCAGCAGTTTTGGAGTGGAGGAGACCCAGTACTTC.

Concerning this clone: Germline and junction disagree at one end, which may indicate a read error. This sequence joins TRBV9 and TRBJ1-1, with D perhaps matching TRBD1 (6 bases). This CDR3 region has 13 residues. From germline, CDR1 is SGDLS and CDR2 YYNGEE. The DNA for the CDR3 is TGTGCCAGCAGCAATCCTGGACAGATCGAAGCTTTTTTT. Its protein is CASSNPGQIEAFF.

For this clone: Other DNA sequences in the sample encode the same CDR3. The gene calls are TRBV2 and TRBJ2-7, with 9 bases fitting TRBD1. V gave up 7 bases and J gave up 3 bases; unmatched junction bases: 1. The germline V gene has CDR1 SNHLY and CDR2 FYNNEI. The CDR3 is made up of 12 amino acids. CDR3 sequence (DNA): TGTGCCAGCATGGGACAGGGCTACGAGCAGTACTTC. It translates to CASMGQGYEQYF.

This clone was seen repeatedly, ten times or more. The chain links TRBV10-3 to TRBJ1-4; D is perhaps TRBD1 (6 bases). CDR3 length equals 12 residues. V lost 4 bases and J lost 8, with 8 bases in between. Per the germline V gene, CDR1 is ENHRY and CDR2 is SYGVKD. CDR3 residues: CAISVGGEKLFF. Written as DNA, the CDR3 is TGTGCCATCAGTGTAGGGGGAGAAAAACTGTTTTTT.

The CDR3 DNA follows: TGTGCCAGCAGCTTAGGTCCAGGGCTGGAGACTGAAGCTTTCTTT. Translation: CASSLGPGLETEAFF. The genes are TRBV7-9 and TRBJ1-1; a weak D match, TRBD1 (5 bases). Trimming cost V 1 base and J 5 bases, with 14 bases left between them. The CDR3 totals 15 residues. Per germline, CDR1 SEHNR and CDR2 FQNEAQ (reference sequence).

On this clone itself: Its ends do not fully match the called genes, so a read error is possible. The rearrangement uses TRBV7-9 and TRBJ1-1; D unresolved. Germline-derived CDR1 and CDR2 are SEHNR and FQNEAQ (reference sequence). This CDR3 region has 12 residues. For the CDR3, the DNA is TGTTCCAGCAGGACTTCATCGGGTGAAGCTTTCTTT. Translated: CSSRTSSGEAFF.